This T cell receptor (beta chain) was retrieved from a study of cytomegalovirus exposure and HLA in healthy donors. Study-wide background: There were 90 million to 140 million unique TCR beta sequences, drawn from roughly 200 million T cells, in an earlier analysis. Study-level points and caveats: High sensitivity and specificity were reportedly achieved when the classifier diagnosed cytomegalovirus status.

PCR involved 60 Vbeta and 13 Jbeta primers. Study processing details: Roughly 11 million of the 80 million or so unique TCR beta chains counted in a later analysis were shared. Sequencing used immunoSEQ multiplex PCR; TCRdb keeps in-frame clones, though not all of them. That table gives V, J and clone size, and the DNA gave D and trimming. The table lists around 68,000 clones, roughly 70% of them singletons. Of note for this clone: Its specificity is not known.

The germline gives CDR1 SNHLY, CDR2 FYNNEI. The CDR3 has 12 residues. J was trimmed by 10 bases and V by 3 bases; bases with no gene match: 5. The sequence was collected from a woman aged 30 to 39 in good health and CMV-seronegative. Source material: PBMCs. The rearrangement joins TRBV2 to TRBJ1-1; 7 bases agree with TRBD1. In nucleotides, the CDR3 is TGTGCCAGCAGTGAGACAGGGTTCGGAGCTTTCTTT. It specifies CASSETGFGAFF.